This T cell receptor (beta chain) stems from a study of T cell responses to AZD1222 COVID-19 vaccine. Study information: Investigators merged groups given second doses at roughly 4 or roughly 12 weeks. Study-level results: Spike-specific TCRs gained breadth and depth after people received two AZD1222 doses. Distributed over spike, vaccine-associated CD4 TCRs predominated at 160-218 and 743-854. Most donors were white British and more were female, and clonal diversity was possibly underestimated.

Method: immunoSEQ multiplex PCR; TCRdb's copy keeps in-frame clones and lacks some. The sample lists 100,000 to 110,000 clones; about 88% were seen once. Germline-derived CDR1 and CDR2 are SGHNT and YYREEE (reference sequence). CDR3 length: 15 residues. Losses at the gene ends were 2 bases for V and 8 bases for J; bases not matched to a gene: 11. This clone was seen a handful of times. Its target is unknown. Specimen: peripheral blood, collected on day 0 of AZD1222 vaccination. The gene calls are TRBV5-4 and TRBJ1-2, with TRBD1 matching over 8 bases. The TCR sequence derives from an adult in good health. CDR3 DNA: TGTGCCAGCAGCTTTGGTGTCCAGGGGGCACGGGGCTACACCTTC. It codes for CASSFGVQGARGYTF.